This T cell receptor (beta chain) was sequenced during a study of cytomegalovirus exposure and HLA in healthy donors. Whole-study results and caveats: The authors listed around 150 TCR beta chains as cytomegalovirus-associated.

Profiling relied on immunoSEQ multiplex PCR, and the TCRdb table lists in-frame clones only, not all of them. The top ten clones hold roughly 0.66% of a sample with about 110,000 clones, nearly 97% of them seen once. Notes on this clone: What it binds is not known.

The V gene's germline CDR1 is SGHVS and CDR2 FQNEAQ. V lost 5 bases and J 0 bases, leaving 17 bases between the germline ends. The CDR3 totals 17 residues. This sequence joins TRBV7-8 and TRBJ1-3; D gene unclear. Sequences were obtained from PBMCs. The sequence was obtained from a young woman in good health and CMV-seronegative. DNA of the CDR3: TGTGCCAGCAGCGATATTCGTACGGTGAGCTCTGGAAACACCATATATTTT. This translates into CASSDIRTVSSGNTIYF.